The 16 T cell receptor beta chains given below trace back to one sample, sequenced in a study of Ad26.COV2.S vaccination and SARS-CoV-2 variants. The assay was immunoSEQ multiplex PCR, and TCRdb's table has in-frame clones only and misses some. The sample holds about half a million clones; about nine tenths are singletons and the top ten take around 1.8%. The treatment here: around 19 received Ad26.COV2.S at low or high dose, single or two shots; five or six received placebo; per-sample allocation not given. Sampling was done on day 63 after the first vaccine or placebo injection. The sample was peripheral blood, taken in a trial of Ad26.COV2.S vaccine versus placebo. The source of these receptors is a person between 18 and 65 years old who received the Ad26.COV2.S COVID-19 vaccine or a placebo.

The V gene is TRBV7-2, the J gene TRBJ2-3; TRBD2 agrees at 13 bases. The length of the CDR3 is 19 residues. Germline CDR1 SGHTA, CDR2 FQGNSA. J lost 2 bases, V lost 4 bases, and 12 bases had no gene match. DNA of the CDR3: TGTGCCAGCAGCTCGGGACTAGCGGGAATCACAGAATACACAGATACGCAGTATTTT. Protein: CASSSGLAGITEYTDTQYF.

In the case of this clone: The identical CDR3 is also encoded by other nucleotide sequences in the sample. The chain is built from TRBV12-3 or TRBV12-4 and TRBJ2-2; the D is unclear. The V gene lost 8 bases and the J gene lost 5 bases, with 3 bases spanning the gap. This CDR3 is 10 amino acids long. The CDR3 region has the DNA TGTGCCAGCGGGACCGGGGAGCTGTTTTTT. It specifies CASGTGELFF.

This chain joins TRBV7-3 and TRBJ1-2, with D maybe TRBD1 (5 bases). V lost 3 bases, J lost 8 bases, and 13 bases lay in between. CDR3 size: 13 residues. The germline V gene has CDR1 SGHTA and CDR2 FQGTGA. The CDR3 DNA is TGTGCCAGCAGCTTGAGGGCAGGGAAAGGCTACACCTTC. Translating gives CASSLRAGKGYTF.

This clone occurred a few times. The CDR3 DNA reads TGCGCCAGCAGCCGAGACACAAACTATGGCTACACCTTC. Amino acid sequence: CASSRDTNYGYTF. The chain couples TRBV4-3 to TRBJ1-2; no clear D gene. There are 13 residues in the CDR3. Germline values: CDR1 LGHNA, CDR2 YSLEER. The V gene lost 4 bases and the J gene lost 2 bases, with 8 bases spanning the gap.

V usage is TRBV5-1 and J usage is TRBJ2-7; D not certain. Trimming cost V 0 bases and J 0 bases, with 16 bases left between them. The CDR3 sequence is 17 residues long. Germline-derived CDR1 and CDR2 are SGHRS and YFSETQ. CDR3 region: CASSLEPPRRGSYEQYF. The CDR3 DNA sequence: TGCGCCAGCAGCTTGGAACCTCCCCGACGCGGCTCCTACGAGCAGTACTTC. The whole variable domain, filled in from reference TRBV5-1 and TRBJ2-7, reads KAGVTQTPRYLIKTRGQQVTLSCSPISGHRSVSWYQQTPGQGLQFLFEYFSETQRNKGNFPGRFSGRQFSNSRSEMNVSTLELGDSALYLCASSLEPPRRGSYEQYFGPGTRLTVT.

The chain combines TRBV7-2 with TRBJ1-2; D gene ambiguous. Germline V CDR1 and CDR2: SGHTA, FQGNSA. CDR3 length: 13 residues. The ends were cut back, 5 bases at V and 3 bases at J, with 10 bases in the middle. The DNA for the CDR3 is TGTGCCAGCAGCGCCCTCCGGGACTATGGCTACACCTTC. Its protein product is CASSALRDYGYTF.

The sample holds a few counts of this clone. J is TRBJ1-1 and V is TRBV3-1 (or the pseudogene TRBV3-2); perhaps TRBD1 as D (6 bases). V was clipped by 3 bases and J by 5 bases, with 16 bases between them. This CDR3 has 15 residues. Germline assignment: CDR1 LGHDT and CDR2 YNNKEL (reference sequence). The CDR3 nucleotides are TGTGCCAGCAGCCACAGTTGGGGGCGGCGAACTGAAGCTTTCTTT. This gives the protein CASSHSWGRRTEAFF.

This clone has just a few counts. V usage is TRBV2 and J usage is TRBJ2-2; the match to TRBD1 covers 11 bases. V was clipped by 8 bases and J by 6 bases; unmatched bases: 11. The germline V gene has CDR1 SNHLY and CDR2 FYNNEI. The CDR3 is 16 residues long. The CDR3 DNA reads TGTGCCAGCCATCGGGACAGGGGGTATGGTTCCGGGGAGCTGTTTTTT. Translated: CASHRDRGYGSGELFF.

The rearrangement uses TRBV25-1 and TRBJ1-1; possibly TRBD1 for D (6 bases). The V and J ends lost 0 bases and 0 bases respectively, with 14 bases between them. This CDR3 is built from 17 residues. From germline, CDR1 is MGHDK and CDR2 SYGVNS. The CDR3 DNA follows: TGTGCCAGCAGTGAATATAACCAGGACAGATTGAACACTGAAGCTTTCTTT. Translation: CASSEYNQDRLNTEAFF.

The gene calls are TRBV7-2 and TRBJ1-1, with 7 bases identical to TRBD1. Germline assignment: CDR1 SGHTA and CDR2 FQGNSA. V dropped 6 bases and J dropped 4; count of bases not matched to a gene: 5. This CDR3 contains 13 residues. CDR3 loop: CASSTQGSTEAFF. In DNA form, the CDR3 reads TGTGCCAGCAGTACACAGGGGAGCACTGAAGCTTTCTTT.

This CDR3 is CAWRTGQRSYEQYF. The DNA for the CDR3 is TGTGCCTGGAGAACGGGACAGAGATCCTACGAGCAGTACTTC. The V and J genes are TRBV30 and TRBJ2-7; TRBD1 agrees at 7 bases. The CDR3 runs to 14 residues. CDR1 is GTSNPN and CDR2 is SVGIG in the germline V gene (reference sequence). V was pared by 3 bases and J by 1 base, with 6 bases of the junction left unmatched.

The chain carries TRBV30 and TRBJ1-2; D uncertain. The CDR3 is 12 residues long. With 5 bases removed from V and 2 bases from J, the gap between germline ends came to 9 bases. Looked up from germline, CDR1 is GTSNPN and CDR2 is SVGIG (reference sequence). The CDR3 coding sequence is TGTGCCTGGGGGGTTTCGAACTATGGCTACACCTTC. It codes for CAWGVSNYGYTF.

The chain recombines TRBV28 with TRBJ2-1; D ambiguous. V shed 5 bases and J shed 0 bases, with 11 bases lying between them. The CDR3 consists of 15 residues. From germline, CDR1 is MDHEN and CDR2 SYDVKM. CDR3 coding DNA: TGTGCCAGCAGTAAATGGACCTCCTCCTACAATGAGCAGTTCTTC. Translating it yields CASSKWTSSYNEQFF.

The gene calls are TRBV24-1 and TRBJ1-5; TRBD1 aligns across 10 bases. Looked up from germline, CDR1 is KGHDR and CDR2 is SFDVKD. The length of the CDR3 is 14 residues. The trim removed 9 bases at V and 4 bases at J, leaving 5 bases unmatched. The CDR3, as DNA: TGTGCCACCGGGGACAGGGGCAGGAATCAGCCCCAGCATTTT. This codes for CATGDRGRNQPQHF.

This chain joins TRBV19 and TRBJ1-2; the match to TRBD1 covers 12 bases. This CDR3 region has 13 residues. CDR1 and CDR2 (germline): LNHDA, SQIVND (reference sequence). With V trimmed by 10 bases and J by 8 bases, 8 bases remained unmatched. The CDR3 region has the DNA TGTGCCATCGGCCGGGACAGGGGGCTCGGCTACACCTTC. Protein sequence: CAIGRDRGLGYTF.

This clone appeared a single time. This rearrangement joins TRBV2 to TRBJ1-2; 7 positions match TRBD1. Germline CDR1 reads SNHLY; CDR2 reads FYNNEI. V gave up 6 bases and J gave up 0 bases; unmatched junction bases: 13. The CDR3 runs to 17 residues. The CDR3 coding sequence is TGTGCCAGCAGCTCTGGGGGGACAGAGGTTTCTAACTATGGCTACACCTTC. This encodes CASSSGGTEVSNYGYTF. The variable domain in full, with the rest retrieved from reference TRBV2 and TRBJ1-2, is EPEVTQTPSHQVTQMGQEVILRCVPISNHLYFYWYRQILGQKVEFLVSFYNNEISEKSEIFDDQFSVERPDGSNFTLKIRSTKLEDSAMYFCASSSGGTEVSNYGYTFGSGTRLTVV.